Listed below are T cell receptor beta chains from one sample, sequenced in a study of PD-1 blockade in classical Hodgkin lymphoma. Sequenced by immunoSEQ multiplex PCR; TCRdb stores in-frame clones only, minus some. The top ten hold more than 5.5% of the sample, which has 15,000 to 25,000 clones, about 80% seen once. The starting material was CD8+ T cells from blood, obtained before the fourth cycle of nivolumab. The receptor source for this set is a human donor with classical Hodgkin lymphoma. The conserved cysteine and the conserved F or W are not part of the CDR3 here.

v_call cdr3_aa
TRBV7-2 ASSLGTYEQY
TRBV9 ASSSSRARYGYT
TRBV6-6 ASSYSGGFEQY
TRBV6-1 ASSVDTSSYEQY
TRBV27 ASSFAGLNEQF
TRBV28 ASSLFYGRTPEAF
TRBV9 ASSVGAANYGYT
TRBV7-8 ASSLISRGDTLTDTQY
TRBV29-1 SVRTGQTEQF
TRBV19 ASSIQEREQY
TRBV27 ASSLTQGREQY
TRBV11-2 ASSFPGTGYEQY
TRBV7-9 ASSLNPWEQY
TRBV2 ASTEGRVAPGEQY
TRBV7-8 ASSLALGLLADTQY
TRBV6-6 ASSYNTGTYEQY
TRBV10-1 ASSPYTGELF
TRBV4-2 ASSYGQNTEAF